This passage covers 5 T cell receptor beta chains from one sample sequenced in a study of T cells after yellow fever vaccination. Via MiXCR, TCRdb re-called the 5' RACE reads, giving one row per CDR3 protein. Here the sample spans 200,000 to 300,000 distinct CDR3 sequences, 3.6% being singletons. The starting material was PBMCs, obtained 15 days after the yellow fever booster vaccination. Receptors were obtained from a man younger than 35 who received the YFV17D yellow fever vaccine.

Concerning this clonotype: Given a much more abundant clone one base away, this may be a read error. The J gene is TRBJ2-5, the V gene TRBV7-9; D remains unclear. The CDR3 covers 14 residues. Germline CDR1 reads SEHNR; CDR2 reads FQNEAQ (reference sequence). The CDR3 sequence: CASSSSLVGWTKYF. DNA of the CDR3: TGTGCCAGCAGCTCGAGTTTGGTAGGGTGGACCAAGTACTTC.

Many counts were recorded for this clonotype. The rearrangement uses TRBV4-2 and TRBJ1-5; no reliable D call. The V end lost 0 bases, the J end lost 2 bases, and 8 bases lay between the germline ends. The germline V gene encodes CDR1 LGHNA and CDR2 YNFKEQ. CDR3 length: 15 residues. The CDR3 sequence is CASSQDWRGNQPQHF. The CDR3 DNA reads TGTGCCAGCAGCCAAGATTGGAGGGGCAATCAGCCCCAGCATTTT.

There are many counts of this clonotype. The rearrangement uses TRBV28 and TRBJ2-7; D gene unclear. The CDR3 runs to 14 residues. From germline, CDR1 is MDHEN and CDR2 SYDVKM. V was cut by 5 bases and J by 1 base, with 12 bases left in between. The CDR3 is CASSPPQSSYEQYV. In nucleotides, the CDR3 is TGTGCCAGCAGTCCACCGCAATCTTCCTACGAGCAGTACGTC.

Many counts were recorded for this clonotype. CDR3 DNA: TGTGCCAGCAGCCCGAGCGGTGCCCGGAGCTCCTACGAGCAGTACTTC. Its translation is CASSPSGARSSYEQYF. V usage is TRBV9 and J usage is TRBJ2-7; perhaps TRBD2 as D (5 bases). CDR3 length: 16 amino acids. Germline-derived CDR1 and CDR2 are SGDLS and YYNGEE. Trimming shortened V by 4 bases and J by 0 bases, and 17 bases separated the two germline ends.

This clonotype was recorded at least ten times. The genes are TRBV6-6 and TRBJ1-2; the match to TRBD1 covers 11 bases. V was clipped by 4 bases and J by 10 bases; unmatched bases: 8. This CDR3 has 14 residues. From germline, CDR1 is MNHNY and CDR2 SVGAGI (reference sequence). The CDR3 nucleotides read TGTGCCAGCAGTTTTACCGGGACAGGGGGATACTACACCTTC. This translates into CASSFTGTGGYYTF.